The clone carrying this T cell receptor beta chain was picked up a small number of times. Its antigen is unidentified. V was shortened by 4 bases and J by 2 bases, with 14 bases between the two germline ends. CDR1 is SEHNR, CDR2 FQNEAQ, per germline (reference sequence). CDR3 length: 15 residues. This sample is drawn from a study of shared clonotypes between healthy human individuals. Study-level findings and limits: The diversity represented, both genetic and in exposure history, was limited by few donors. The authors expected sequencing depth to affect clonotype sharing among donors. Naive CD4 clonotypes overlapped across a handful of donors at about 5.2%.

Once extracted for a subset, genomic DNA was divided evenly among several immunoSEQ plates. Profiling relied on immunoSEQ multiplex PCR, and the TCRdb table lists in-frame clones only, not all of them. The data contain 2 million to 3 million clones, roughly 93% of them singletons. Specimen: naive CD4+ T cells from PBMCs. Subset indicated: CD45RA+ positively selected. The V call is TRBV7-9, the J call TRBJ1-1; D might be TRBD1 (5 bases). The sequence was obtained from a young man in good health. Some clones in this sample may be carry-over from other donors' samples. The CDR3: CASSSRGTGNTEAFF. CDR3 coding DNA: TGTGCCAGCAGCTCCCGGGGGACGGGAAACACTGAAGCTTTCTTT.